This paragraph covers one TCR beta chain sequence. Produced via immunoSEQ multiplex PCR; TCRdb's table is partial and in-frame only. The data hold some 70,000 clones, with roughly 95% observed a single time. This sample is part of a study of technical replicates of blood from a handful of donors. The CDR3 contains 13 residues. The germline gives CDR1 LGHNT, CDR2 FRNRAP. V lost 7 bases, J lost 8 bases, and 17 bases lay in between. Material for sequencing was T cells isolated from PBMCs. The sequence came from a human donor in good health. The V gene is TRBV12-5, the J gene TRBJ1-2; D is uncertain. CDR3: CASAGSGVGGYTF. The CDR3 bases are TGTGCTAGTGCAGGTAGCGGGGTGGGAGGCTACACCTTC.